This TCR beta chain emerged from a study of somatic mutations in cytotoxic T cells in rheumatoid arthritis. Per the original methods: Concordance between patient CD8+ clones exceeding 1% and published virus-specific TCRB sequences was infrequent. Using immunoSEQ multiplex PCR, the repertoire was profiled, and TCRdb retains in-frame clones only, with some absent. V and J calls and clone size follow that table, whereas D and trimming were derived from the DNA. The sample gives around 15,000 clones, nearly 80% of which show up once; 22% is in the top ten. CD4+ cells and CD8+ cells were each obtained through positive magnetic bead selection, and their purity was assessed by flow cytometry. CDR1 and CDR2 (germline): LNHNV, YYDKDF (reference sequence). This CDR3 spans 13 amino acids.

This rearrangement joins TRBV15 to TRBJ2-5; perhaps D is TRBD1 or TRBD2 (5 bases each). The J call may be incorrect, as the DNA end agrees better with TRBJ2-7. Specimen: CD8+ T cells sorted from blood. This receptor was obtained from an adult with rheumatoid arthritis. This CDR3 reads CATSRDLGDEQYF. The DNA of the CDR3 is TGTGCCACCAGCAGAGATCTGGGGGACGAGCAGTACTTC.